A selection of T cell receptor beta chains follows, all from one sample in a study of T cells in Graves' hyperthyroidism and ophthalmopathy. TCRdb reprocessed the multiplex PCR reads via MiXCR and lists one record per CDR3 protein. The sample contains 310,000 or so distinct CDR3 sequences, about a sixth of which appear only once. The sample taken for sequencing was blood. The origin of the receptors is a woman in her fifties or sixties with Graves' ophthalmopathy. Each CDR3 is given with its conserved first and last residue. D genes are given only for firm matches. Size tells how often a clone was seen (once, few, many) or the class of an expanded clone, and some rows leave it out.

V,D,size,J,length,CDR3,DNA
TRBV4-3,NA,many,TRBJ1-1,13,CASSQPGNTEAFF,TGCGCCAGCAGCCAACCCGGGAACACTGAAGCTTTCTTT
TRBV20-1,TRBD1,many,TRBJ1-2,15,CSATSGQAGNYGYTF,TGCAGTGCTACTTCAGGACAGGCTGGGAACTATGGCTACACCTTC
TRBV15,NA,few,TRBJ2-5,14,CATSRTGQQETQYF,TGTGCCACCAGCAGAACAGGTCAGCAAGAGACCCAGTACTTC
TRBV18,NA,many,TRBJ2-3,15,CASSPRPGGTDTQYF,TGTGCCAGCTCACCTCGTCCCGGCGGTACAGATACGCAGTATTTT
TRBV19,NA,NA,TRBJ2-2,14,CASRPRVGTGELFF,TGTGCCAGTAGGCCGAGAGTAGGCACCGGGGAGCTGTTTTTT
TRBV24-1,NA,NA,TRBJ1-5,16,CATSDARSRWGQPQHF,TGTGCCACCAGTGATGCCCGGAGTAGGTGGGGTCAGCCCCAGCATTTT
TRBV7-9,NA,many,TRBJ1-1,14,CASSLALGRAEAFF,TGTGCCAGCAGCTTAGCCCTGGGCAGGGCTGAAGCTTTCTTT
TRBV5-5,NA,many,TRBJ1-2,14,CASSLWGGKEGYTF,TGTGCCAGCAGCTTGTGGGGGGGCAAAGAGGGCTACACCTTC
TRBV18,NA,many,TRBJ2-5,14,CASSSFRGEETQYF,TGTGCCAGCTCATCCTTCAGGGGCGAAGAGACCCAGTACTTC
TRBV7-9,NA,NA,TRBJ2-3,15,CASSLEGRRGDTQYF,TGTGCCAGCAGCTTAGAGGGCCGGCGGGGAGATACGCAGTATTTT
TRBV12-3/TRBV12-4,NA,NA,TRBJ2-2,17,CASSPGGLSRLTGELFF,TGTGCCAGCAGCCCCGGGGGGCTTAGTCGGTTAACCGGGGAGCTGTTTTTT
TRBV7-8,TRBD1,many,TRBJ2-3,15,CASSLDGDRQDTQYF,TGTGCCAGCAGCTTAGATGGGGACAGGCAGGATACGCAGTATTTT
TRBV12-3/TRBV12-4,TRBD1,many,TRBJ2-5,16,CASSETRGTGQETQYF,TGTGCCAGCAGCGAGACCAGGGGGACGGGACAAGAGACCCAGTACTTC
TRBV27,NA,few,TRBJ1-1,15,CASSPHGTSNTEAFF,TGTGCCAGCAGTCCCCACGGAACCTCGAACACTGAAGCTTTCTTT
TRBV7-7,NA,many,TRBJ2-5,13,CASSLDSGETQYF,TGTGCTAGCAGCTTGGACAGTGGGGAGACCCAGTACTTC
TRBV2,NA,NA,TRBJ2-5,11,CAGRASETQYF,TGTGCCGGCAGGGCCTCAGAGACCCAGTACTTC
TRBV12-3/TRBV12-4,NA,many,TRBJ2-3,16,CASSLGTTLGTDTQYF,TGTGCCAGCAGTTTAGGGACGACTCTGGGCACAGATACGCAGTATTTT
TRBV29-1,NA,NA,TRBJ1-1,12,CSAGRANTEAFF,TGCAGCGCCGGGCGGGCCAACACTGAAGCTTTCTTT
TRBV28,TRBD2,NA,TRBJ2-2,18,CASSSRLAGGPRTGELFF,TGTGCCAGCAGTTCCCGACTAGCGGGAGGGCCTCGAACCGGGGAGCTGTTTTTT
TRBV11-2,NA,many,TRBJ2-2,16,CASSLKPGSLAGELFF,TGTGCCAGCAGCCTTAAACCAGGGTCCTTAGCCGGGGAGCTGTTTTTT
TRBV20-1,NA,many,TRBJ2-7,16,CSARPLSGSPSYEQYF,TGCAGTGCTAGACCACTAAGCGGGTCTCCCTCCTACGAGCAGTACTTC
TRBV6-5,TRBD1,many,TRBJ1-6,15,CASSYSWDSYSPLHF,TGTGCCAGCAGTTACTCGTGGGACAGCTATTCACCCCTCCACTTT
TRBV12-3/TRBV12-4,TRBD1,many,TRBJ2-5,15,CASSLRTGRQETQYF,TGTGCCAGCAGTTTGAGGACAGGGAGGCAAGAGACCCAGTACTTC
TRBV6-6,TRBD1,many,TRBJ1-1,18,CASSYRPGQGMVNTEAFF,TGTGCCAGCAGTTACCGTCCGGGACAGGGTATGGTTAACACTGAAGCTTTCTTT
TRBV6-2/TRBV6-3,TRBD1,NA,TRBJ1-2,14,CASSYGGGGYGYTF,TGTGCCAGCAGTTACGGAGGGGGCGGCTATGGCTACACCTTC
TRBV6-2/TRBV6-3,TRBD1,NA,TRBJ2-5,14,CASSGTGVQETQYF,TGTGCCAGCAGTGGGACAGGGGTTCAAGAGACCCAGTACTTC
TRBV19,TRBD1,few,TRBJ2-2,19,CASSTNRGTGVRWSGELFF,TGTGCCAGTAGTACCAACCGCGGGACAGGGGTCCGATGGTCCGGGGAGCTGTTTTTT
TRBV6-2/TRBV6-3,TRBD1,many,TRBJ1-1,15,CASSWRPQGGTEAFF,TGTGCCAGCAGTTGGAGGCCACAGGGGGGGACTGAAGCTTTCTTT
TRBV7-2,NA,many,TRBJ1-2,16,CASSRRGSTSSYGYTF,TGTGCCAGCAGTCGTAGGGGTTCTACCTCCTCCTATGGCTACACCTTC
TRBV29-1,NA,many,TRBJ1-2,12,CSVDRGDYGYTF,TGCAGCGTTGACAGGGGCGACTATGGCTACACCTTC
TRBV7-2,NA,many,TRBJ2-3,15,CASSLARTVTDTQYF,TGTGCCAGCAGCTTAGCCCGGACAGTCACAGATACGCAGTATTTT
TRBV2,NA,many,TRBJ1-1,14,CASSSFAEATEAFF,TGTGCCAGCAGTTCTTTCGCAGAGGCGACTGAAGCTTTCTTT
TRBV12-3/TRBV12-4,NA,NA,TRBJ1-5,13,CASRPGPNQPQHF,TGTGCCAGCAGGCCAGGACCTAATCAGCCCCAGCATTTT
TRBV4-2,NA,few,TRBJ2-7,17,CASSQPNPRRTGYEQYF,TGTGCCAGCAGCCAACCCAATCCCCGGAGAACCGGGTACGAGCAGTACTTC
TRBV7-9,TRBD1,few,TRBJ1-4,16,CASSPSWTGKNEKLFF,TGTGCCAGCAGCCCCTCCTGGACAGGCAAAAATGAAAAACTGTTTTTT
TRBV10-3,NA,many,TRBJ2-7,14,CAIRTSLSGLEQYF,TGTGCCATCAGAACTTCGCTCAGTGGGTTGGAGCAGTACTTC
TRBV12-3/TRBV12-4,NA,many,TRBJ1-1,14,CASSLREWNTEAFF,TGTGCCAGCAGTCTCCGGGAGTGGAACACTGAAGCTTTCTTT
TRBV27,NA,NA,TRBJ1-3,13,CASGLTLGNTIYF,TGTGCCAGCGGGTTAACGTTGGGAAACACCATATATTTT
TRBV2,NA,many,TRBJ2-7,12,CASRRLAYEQYF,TGTGCCAGCAGGAGACTAGCCTACGAGCAGTACTTC
TRBV4-1,NA,NA,TRBJ1-4,15,CASSQVGGKGEKLFF,TGCGCCAGCAGCCAAGTAGGGGGGAAGGGTGAAAAACTGTTTTTT
TRBV5-1,TRBD1,many,TRBJ1-1,14,CASSLVGQGTEAFF,TGCGCCAGCAGCTTGGTGGGACAGGGGACTGAAGCTTTCTTT
TRBV7-9,NA,many,TRBJ2-3,14,CASSLGRGRDTQYF,TGTGCCAGCAGCTTAGGCAGGGGCCGGGATACGCAGTATTTT
TRBV7-2,NA,NA,TRBJ2-1,14,CASSLAFEAPEQFF,TGTGCCAGCAGCTTAGCGTTCGAGGCCCCTGAGCAGTTCTTC
TRBV10-3,TRBD1,NA,TRBJ1-2,14,CAISESGGDYGYTF,TGTGCCATCAGTGAGTCAGGGGGCGACTATGGCTACACCTTC
TRBV6-5,TRBD2,NA,TRBJ2-5,19,CASSYSGLAGPTGQETQYF,TGTGCCAGCAGTTACTCGGGACTAGCGGGACCAACAGGACAAGAGACCCAGTACTTC
TRBV4-2,NA,few,TRBJ1-4,16,CASSLSRGTNGEKLFF,TGTGCCAGCAGCCTTTCCCGGGGTACAAACGGTGAAAAACTGTTTTTT
TRBV5-1,TRBD1,many,TRBJ2-7,15,CASSWTGQGVYEQYF,TGCGCCAGCAGCTGGACGGGACAGGGGGTTTACGAGCAGTACTTC
TRBV5-1,TRBD1,many,TRBJ2-1,15,CASSLTGGSYNEQFF,TGCGCCAGCAGCCTGACAGGGGGATCCTACAATGAGCAGTTCTTC
TRBV7-3,TRBD2,many,TRBJ2-1,15,CASSLMAGANNEQFF,TGTGCCAGCAGCTTAATGGCGGGAGCCAACAATGAGCAGTTCTTC
TRBV20-1,NA,NA,TRBJ1-4,14,CSTLRGPTNEKLFF,TGCAGCACACTGCGGGGGCCCACTAATGAAAAACTGTTTTTT
TRBV28,NA,many,TRBJ2-5,14,CASTRGGRVETQYF,TGTGCCAGCACCAGAGGGGGGAGGGTAGAGACCCAGTACTTC
TRBV12-3/TRBV12-4,NA,many,TRBJ1-3,18,CASSPSRPGTFSGNTIYF,TGTGCCAGCAGTCCCTCTCGACCCGGGACATTCTCTGGAAACACCATATATTTT
TRBV7-2,NA,many,TRBJ1-5,16,CARRPPSRVSNQPQHF,TGTGCCAGAAGGCCCCCGTCGAGGGTTAGCAACCAGCCCCAGCATTTT
TRBV18,TRBD1,few,TRBJ1-3,17,CASSFGQQGLSGNTIYF,TGTGCCAGCTCATTCGGGCAACAGGGGTTGTCTGGAAACACCATATATTTT
TRBV6-1,NA,NA,TRBJ2-2,13,CASSEFGTGELFF,TGTGCCAGCAGTGAATTCGGTACCGGGGAGCTGTTTTTT
TRBV7-9,NA,many,TRBJ2-5,13,CASSPKLQETQYF,TGTGCCAGCAGCCCGAAACTCCAAGAGACCCAGTACTTC
TRBV20-1,NA,NA,TRBJ2-7,15,CSARDLGAWAGEQYF,TGCAGTGCTAGAGATCTGGGCGCATGGGCGGGCGAGCAGTACTTC
TRBV12-3/TRBV12-4,NA,many,TRBJ1-3,14,CASSFHSSGNTIYF,TGTGCCAGCAGTTTCCACAGCTCTGGAAACACCATATATTTT
TRBV3-1,NA,many,TRBJ1-2,19,CASSQQDSRTTQTNYGYTF,TGTGCCAGCAGCCAACAAGACTCTCGGACGACACAGACTAACTATGGCTACACCTTC